One T cell receptor beta chain is described in this entry. The data belong to a study of cytomegalovirus exposure and HLA in healthy donors. Germline lookup yields CDR1 MNHEY and CDR2 SMNVEV (reference sequence). CDR3 length: 15 residues. The V gene lost 4 bases and the J gene lost 8 bases, with 17 bases spanning the gap. Clones were read by immunoSEQ multiplex PCR, and TCRdb kept only the in-frame ones, dropping some. Among about 120,000 clones listed, approximately 92% were seen once. This chain connects TRBV27 to TRBJ1-4; D might be TRBD1 (6 bases). What was sequenced was PBMCs. This clonotype was obtained from a woman under 30 in good health and CMV-seronegative. The chain's CDR3 is CASSSVQGIGEKLFF. The DNA for the CDR3 is TGTGCCAGCAGTTCGGTTCAGGGGATTGGGGAAAAACTGTTTTTT. The full variable domain, completed using reference TRBV27 and TRBJ1-4, is EAQVTQNPRYLITVTGKKLTVTCSQNMNHEYMSWYRQDPGLGLRQIYYSMNVEVTDKGDVPEGYKVSRKEKRNFPLILESPSPNQTSLYFCASSSVQGIGEKLFFGSGTQLSVL.